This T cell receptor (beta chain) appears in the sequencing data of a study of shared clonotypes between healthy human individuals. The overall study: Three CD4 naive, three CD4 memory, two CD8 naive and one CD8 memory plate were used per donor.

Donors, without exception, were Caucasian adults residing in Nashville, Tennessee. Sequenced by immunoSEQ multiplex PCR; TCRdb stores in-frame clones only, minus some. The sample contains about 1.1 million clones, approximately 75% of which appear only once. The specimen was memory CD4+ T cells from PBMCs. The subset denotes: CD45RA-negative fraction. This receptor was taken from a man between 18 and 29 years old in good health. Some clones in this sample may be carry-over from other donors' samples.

The CDR3 loop reads CASSSGLGTRKIKGETQYF. As DNA, the CDR3 is TGTGCCAGCAGCTCCGGATTAGGGACACGTAAAATAAAGGGAGAGACCCAGTACTTC. The chain employs TRBV7-9 and TRBJ2-5; tentative D call: TRBD1 (6 bases). Germline-derived CDR1 and CDR2 are SEHNR and FQNEAQ (reference sequence). V lost 4 bases and J lost 4, with 28 bases in between. The CDR3 is 19 amino acids.